A single sample is the source of the 23 T cell receptor beta chains below, sequenced in a study of blood T cell repertoires in COVID-19. The table came from immunoSEQ multiplex PCR; TCRdb's copy has only in-frame clones and leaves some out. Here the sample spans 250,000 to 300,000 clones, about 90% being singletons. The sequenced sample was peripheral blood. The source of these receptors is a woman aged 45-65 years who had recovered from COVID-19.

The V and J genes are TRBV28 and TRBJ1-2, with 7 nucleotides matching TRBD1. Germline CDR1 is MDHEN and CDR2 is SYDVKM. Trimming cost V 3 bases and J 0 bases; bases outside gene matches: 4. The CDR3 runs to 15 residues. The CDR3 sequence: CASSFNRGANYGYTF. The CDR3 region has the DNA TGTGCCAGCAGTTTCAACAGGGGAGCTAACTATGGCTACACCTTC.

This clone appeared a single time. The genes are TRBV27 and TRBJ2-1; 9 bases agree with TRBD2. The germline gives CDR1 MNHEY, CDR2 SMNVEV (reference sequence). Trimming took 3 bases from V and 0 from J; bases not matched to a gene: 3. CDR3 length equals 16 residues. CDR3 sequence: CASSFLAGSSYNEQFF. CDR3 sequence (DNA): TGTGCCAGCAGTTTTCTAGCGGGAAGCTCCTACAATGAGCAGTTCTTC.

The chain couples TRBV9 to TRBJ2-1; the D gene is possibly TRBD2 (7 bases). V was shortened by 4 bases and J by 5 bases, with 19 bases between the two germline ends. This CDR3 comprises 16 residues. CDR1 is SGDLS and CDR2 is YYNGEE in the germline V gene. The CDR3 bases are TGTGCCAGCAGCATTAAGGTGGGAGGGGGAAACAATGAGCAGTTCTTC. Translating it yields CASSIKVGGGNNEQFF.

Only a few counts were recorded for this clone. The chain employs TRBV4-3 and TRBJ1-2; D gene ambiguous. The CDR3 spans 15 residues. The ends were cut back, 0 bases at V and 4 bases at J, with 12 bases in the middle. The germline CDR1 and CDR2 sequences are LGHNA and YSLEER. The CDR3 reads CASSQDPSRPYGYTF. In DNA form, the CDR3 reads TGCGCCAGCAGCCAAGATCCTAGCCGTCCCTATGGCTACACCTTC.

The chain carries TRBV30 and TRBJ1-3; D is perhaps TRBD1 (6 bases). The CDR3 covers 14 residues. Deletions cut 3 bases from V and 0 bases from J, with 9 bases between. Germline V lookup: CDR1 GTSNPN, CDR2 SVGIG (reference sequence). CDR3 amino acids: CAWSQGNSGNTIYF. The CDR3 DNA reads as TGTGCCTGGAGCCAGGGGAACTCTGGAAACACCATATATTTT.

This clone has a handful of counts. This chain connects TRBV7-2 to TRBJ1-1; 8 nucleotides align to TRBD1. The CDR3 spans 17 residues. The germline V gene encodes CDR1 SGHTA and CDR2 FQGNSA. V gave up 5 bases and J gave up 0 bases; unmatched junction bases: 11. The CDR3 is CASSIKGTGFMNTEAFF. Here the CDR3 DNA reads TGTGCCAGCAGCATAAAAGGGACAGGTTTCATGAACACTGAAGCTTTCTTT.

In this sample, this clone turned up a few times. This chain links TRBV18 with TRBJ1-1; D may be TRBD1 (6 bases). The germline V and J ends were trimmed by 2 bases and 1 base, with 14 bases remaining between them. The CDR3 has 16 residues. The germline V gene has CDR1 KGHSH and CDR2 LQKENI. The CDR3 region is CASSPIRTDSNTEAFF. CDR3 nucleotides: TGTGCCAGCTCACCAATACGGACAGATTCGAACACTGAAGCTTTCTTT. Using reference TRBV18 and TRBJ1-1 for the parts outside the CDR3, the full variable domain is NAGVMQNPRHLVRRRGQEARLRCSPMKGHSHVYWYRQLPEEGLKFMVYLQKENIIDESGMPKERFSAEFPKEGPSILRIQQVVRGDSAAYFCASSPIRTDSNTEAFFGQGTRLTVV.

The chain couples TRBV7-9 to TRBJ2-3; D gene ambiguous. The CDR3 is made up of 15 amino acids. V lost 6 bases, J lost 6 bases, and 19 bases lay in between. The germline V gene has CDR1 SEHNR and CDR2 FQNEAQ (reference sequence). CDR3 amino acids: CASRATGFFIDTQYF. The DNA of the CDR3 is TGTGCCAGCAGGGCGACTGGGTTTTTTATCGATACGCAGTATTTT.

The CDR3 DNA reads TGTGCCAGCAGCTACCGCAGGGGGGACACAGATACGCAGTATTTT. As protein: CASSYRRGDTDTQYF. The chain combines TRBV5-4 with TRBJ2-3, with D maybe TRBD1 (7 bases). Per germline, CDR1 SGHNT and CDR2 YYREEE (reference sequence). The CDR3 is 15 residues long. The V and J ends lost 3 bases and 2 bases respectively, with 13 bases between them.

This clone was found a few times. The V and J genes are TRBV19 and TRBJ1-3, with D uncertain. The CDR3 sequence is 16 residues long. CDR1 LNHDA and CDR2 SQIVND come from the germline V gene (reference sequence). Trimming shortened V by 3 bases and J by 0 bases, and 12 bases separated the two germline ends. The DNA for the CDR3 is TGTGCCAGTAGTATCGACACCACCTCCTCTGGAAACACCATATATTTT. This gives the protein CASSIDTTSSGNTIYF.

J is TRBJ1-2 and V is TRBV27, with 11 bases aligning to TRBD1. The trim removed 3 bases at V and 4 bases at J, leaving 1 base unmatched. CDR1 and CDR2 from the germline V gene are MNHEY and SMNVEV (reference sequence). The CDR3 consists of 14 residues. The CDR3 loop is CASSFGQGAYGYTF. CDR3 nucleotides: TGTGCCAGCAGTTTCGGACAGGGGGCCTATGGCTACACCTTC.

The chain is built from TRBV5-1 and TRBJ1-4; the match to TRBD1 covers 10 bases. The J segment lost 7 bases and the V segment lost 5 bases, leaving 11 bases of the junction unmatched. Per germline, CDR1 SGHRS and CDR2 YFSETQ. The CDR3 covers 16 residues. In DNA, the CDR3 is TGCGCCAGCAGACCCGGGACAGGGGAAGCTTTTGAAAAACTGTTTTTT. It translates to CASRPGTGEAFEKLFF.

This clone was seen only once. V gene TRBV6-2 or TRBV6-3 combines with J gene TRBJ2-1, with 13 bases identical to TRBD2. After removal of 4 bases from V and 6 bases from J, the junction contained 9 bases not matched to a gene. The germline V gene has CDR1 MNHEY and CDR2 SVGEGT. This CDR3 is built from 17 residues. CDR3 amino acids: CASSSSRLAGGRNEQFF. The CDR3 region has the DNA TGTGCCAGCAGTTCCAGTCGACTAGCGGGAGGACGCAATGAGCAGTTCTTC.

The chain employs TRBV6-1 and TRBJ2-5; maybe TRBD1 (5 bases). This CDR3 is 13 amino acids long. The germline CDR1 and CDR2 sequences are MNHNS and SASEGT. Trimming stripped 6 bases from V and 10 bases from J, with 18 bases between. The CDR3 DNA reads TGTGCCAGCAGCGTCGAGACAGTTGGGCTCCAGTACTTC. Its protein product is CASSVETVGLQYF.

This clone appeared a single time. The V and J genes are TRBV2 and TRBJ1-1; the D is unclear. The CDR3 is 12 residues long. The germline gives CDR1 SNHLY, CDR2 FYNNEI. Deletions cut 4 bases from V and 2 bases from J, with 5 bases between. The CDR3 protein is CASSVLNTEAFF. In DNA, the CDR3 is TGTGCCAGCAGTGTTCTTAACACTGAAGCTTTCTTT.

This chain connects TRBV27 to TRBJ1-1, with D perhaps matching TRBD1 (5 bases). CDR1 MNHEY and CDR2 SMNVEV come from the germline V gene (reference sequence). The CDR3 has 14 residues. The V end was cut by 7 bases, the J end by 5 bases, with 17 bases between. For the CDR3, the DNA is TGTGCCAGCACTCAAGGGGCGGGGGTAACTGAAGCTTTCTTT. Its protein product is CASTQGAGVTEAFF.

This clone was seen only once. The chain couples TRBV5-1 to TRBJ1-1; TRBD1 matches at 8 bases. Germline trimming cut 4 bases from V and 0 bases from J; bases unmatched to any gene: 11. Per germline, CDR1 SGHRS and CDR2 YFSETQ. This CDR3 has 17 residues. The CDR3 sequence is CASSPRPGTGVNTEAFF. The CDR3 DNA follows: TGCGCCAGCAGCCCGCGTCCCGGGACAGGAGTGAACACTGAAGCTTTCTTT.

This clone was counted once. The V call is TRBV7-8, the J call TRBJ2-1; 7 nucleotides line up with TRBD1. Germline-derived CDR1 and CDR2 are SGHVS and FQNEAQ. The CDR3 spans 14 residues. J lost 8 bases, V lost 4 bases, and 8 bases had no gene match. In DNA, the CDR3 is TGTGCCAGCAGCTCCCACAGGGGACGGGATGAGCAGTTCTTC. Protein: CASSSHRGRDEQFF. Looking up the rest from reference TRBV7-8 and TRBJ2-1 gives the full variable domain: GAGVSQSPRYKVAKRGQDVALRCDPISGHVSLFWYQQALGQGPEFLTYFQNEAQLDKSGLPSDRFFAERPEGSVSTLKIQRTQQEDSAVYLCASSSHRGRDEQFFGPGTRLTVL.

This sequence joins TRBV7-2 and TRBJ2-1; TRBD2 matches at 12 bases. The CDR3 is 15 amino acids. V lost 6 bases and J lost 4; bases outside the gene matches: 4. Germline CDR1 is SGHTA and CDR2 is FQGNSA. The CDR3 region has the DNA TGTGCCAGCAGGCTAGCGGGGGGGAATTACAATGAGCAGTTCTTC. Its protein is CASRLAGGNYNEQFF. Filled out from reference TRBV7-2 and TRBJ2-1, the complete variable domain reads GAGVSQSPSNKVTEKGKDVELRCDPISGHTALYWYRQSLGQGLEFLIYFQGNSAPDKSGLPSDRFSAERTGGSVSTLTIQRTQQEDSAVYLCASRLAGGNYNEQFFGPGTRLTVL.

Comment on this clone: Within the sample, other DNA sequences also encode this same CDR3. The chain recombines TRBV7-2 with TRBJ2-7; TRBD1 agrees at 8 bases. Germline CDR1 reads SGHTA; CDR2 reads FQGNSA. The CDR3 is 15 amino acids. With V trimmed by 3 bases and J by 0 bases, 4 bases remained unmatched. The CDR3 here is CASSLEGQGSYEQYF. CDR3 nucleotide sequence: TGTGCCAGCAGCTTGGAAGGACAGGGCTCCTACGAGCAGTACTTC.

The rearrangement uses TRBV19 and TRBJ2-1; D unclear. Per germline, CDR1 LNHDA and CDR2 SQIVND (reference sequence). V lost 5 bases and J lost 5, with 4 bases in between. The CDR3 covers 11 residues. CDR3 nucleotide sequence: TGTGCCAGTAGTGAGCACAATGAGCAGTTCTTC. This gives the protein CASSEHNEQFF. The full variable domain, its missing parts supplied by reference TRBV19 and TRBJ2-1, is DGGITQSPKYLFRKEGQNVTLSCEQNLNHDAMYWYRQDPGQGLRLIYYSQIVNDFQKGDIAEGYSVSREKKESFPLTVTSAQKNPTAFYLCASSEHNEQFFGPGTRLTVL.

V is TRBV5-1 and J is TRBJ2-5, with D possibly matching TRBD1 (5 bases). This CDR3 comprises 14 residues. The ends were cut back, 0 bases at V and 4 bases at J, with 10 bases in the middle. Germline V CDR1 and CDR2: SGHRS, YFSETQ. The CDR3 DNA reads TGCGCCAGCAGCTTGGGGCAGGGAAGAGAGACCCAGTACTTC. It encodes CASSLGQGRETQYF.

The chain has TRBV5-6 and TRBJ2-4; the match to TRBD1 covers 8 bases. Trimming cost V 4 bases and J 5 bases; bases outside gene matches: 2. This CDR3 comprises 13 residues. Germline CDR1 is SGHDT and CDR2 is YYEEEE. CDR3 coding DNA: TGTGCCAGCAGCCGGGACAGGCAAAACATTCAGTACTTC. Its translation: CASSRDRQNIQYF.